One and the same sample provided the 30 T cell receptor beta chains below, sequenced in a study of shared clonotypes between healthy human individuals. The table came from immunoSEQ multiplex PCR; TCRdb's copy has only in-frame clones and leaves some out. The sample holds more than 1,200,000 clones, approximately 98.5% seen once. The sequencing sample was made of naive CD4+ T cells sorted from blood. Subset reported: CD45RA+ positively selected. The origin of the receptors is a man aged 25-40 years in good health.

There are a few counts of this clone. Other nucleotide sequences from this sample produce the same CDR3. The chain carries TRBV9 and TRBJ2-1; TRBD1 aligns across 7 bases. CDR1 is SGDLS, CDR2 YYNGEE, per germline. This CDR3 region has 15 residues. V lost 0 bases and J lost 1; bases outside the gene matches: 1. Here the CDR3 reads CASSVEGASYNEQFF. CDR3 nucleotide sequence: TGTGCCAGCAGCGTAGAGGGGGCATCCTACAATGAGCAGTTCTTC.

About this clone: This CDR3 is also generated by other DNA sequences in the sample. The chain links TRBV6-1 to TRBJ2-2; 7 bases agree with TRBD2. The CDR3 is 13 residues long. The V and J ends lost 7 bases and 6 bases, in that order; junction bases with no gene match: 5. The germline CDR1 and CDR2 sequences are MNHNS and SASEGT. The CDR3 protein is CASNMGGAGELFF. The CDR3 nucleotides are TGTGCCAGCAACATGGGGGGGGCCGGGGAGCTGTTTTTT.

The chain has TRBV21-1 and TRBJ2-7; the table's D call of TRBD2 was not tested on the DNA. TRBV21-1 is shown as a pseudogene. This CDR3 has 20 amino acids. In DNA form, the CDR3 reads TGTGCCAGCAGCAAAGCGCTCGGAGCGGAGCTAAAAGACGACTACTACGAGCAGTACTTC. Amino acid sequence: CASSKALGAELKDDYYEQYF.

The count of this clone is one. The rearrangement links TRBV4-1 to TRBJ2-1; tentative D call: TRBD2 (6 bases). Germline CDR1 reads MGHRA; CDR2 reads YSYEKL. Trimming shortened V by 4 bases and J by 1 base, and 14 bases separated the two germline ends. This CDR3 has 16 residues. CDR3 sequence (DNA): TGCGCCAGCAGCCTAATACTTAGCGGATCCTACAATGAGCAGTTCTTC. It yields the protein CASSLILSGSYNEQFF.

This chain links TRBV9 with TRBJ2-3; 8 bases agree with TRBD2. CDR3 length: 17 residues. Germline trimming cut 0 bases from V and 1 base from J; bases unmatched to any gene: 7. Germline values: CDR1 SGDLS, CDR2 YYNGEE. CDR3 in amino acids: CASSVVPAGVGTDTQYF. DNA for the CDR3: TGTGCCAGCAGCGTAGTCCCAGCGGGAGTGGGCACAGATACGCAGTATTTT.

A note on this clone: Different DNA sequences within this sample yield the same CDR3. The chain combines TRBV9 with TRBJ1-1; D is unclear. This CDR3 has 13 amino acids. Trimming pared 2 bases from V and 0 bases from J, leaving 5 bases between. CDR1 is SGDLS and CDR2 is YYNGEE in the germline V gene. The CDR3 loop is CASSVEMNTEAFF. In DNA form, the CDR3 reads TGTGCCAGCAGCGTGGAAATGAACACTGAAGCTTTCTTT.

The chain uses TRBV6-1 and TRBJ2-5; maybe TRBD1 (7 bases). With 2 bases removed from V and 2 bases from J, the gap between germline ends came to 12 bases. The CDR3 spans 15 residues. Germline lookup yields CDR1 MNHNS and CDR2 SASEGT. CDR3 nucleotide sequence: TGTGCCAGCAGTGAAAACAGGGGAGGTCAAGAGACCCAGTACTTC. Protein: CASSENRGGQETQYF.

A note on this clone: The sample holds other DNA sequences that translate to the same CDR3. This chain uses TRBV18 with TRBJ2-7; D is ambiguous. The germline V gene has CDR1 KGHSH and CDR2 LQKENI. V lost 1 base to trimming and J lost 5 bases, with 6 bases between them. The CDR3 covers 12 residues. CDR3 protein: CASSPLRDEQYF. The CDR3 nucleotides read TGTGCCAGCTCACCACTTAGGGACGAGCAGTACTTC.

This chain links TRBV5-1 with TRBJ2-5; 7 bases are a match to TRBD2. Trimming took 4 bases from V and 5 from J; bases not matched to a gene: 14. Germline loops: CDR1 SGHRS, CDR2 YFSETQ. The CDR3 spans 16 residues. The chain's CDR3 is CASSPTWTSSGETQYF. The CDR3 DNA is TGCGCCAGCAGCCCGACCTGGACTAGTTCAGGCGAGACCCAGTACTTC.

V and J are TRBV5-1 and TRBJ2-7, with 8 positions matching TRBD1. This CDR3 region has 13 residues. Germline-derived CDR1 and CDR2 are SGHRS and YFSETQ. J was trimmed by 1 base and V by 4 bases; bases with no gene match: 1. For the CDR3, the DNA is TGCGCCAGCAGCCGACAGGGGTCCTACGAGCAGTACTTC. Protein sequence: CASSRQGSYEQYF.

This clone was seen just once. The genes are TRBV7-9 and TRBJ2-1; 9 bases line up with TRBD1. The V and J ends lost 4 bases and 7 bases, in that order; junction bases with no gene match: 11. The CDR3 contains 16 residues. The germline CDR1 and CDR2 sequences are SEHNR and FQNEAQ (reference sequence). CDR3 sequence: CASSSTSGQGYNEQFF. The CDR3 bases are TGTGCCAGCAGCTCCACGTCGGGACAGGGTTATAATGAGCAGTTCTTC.

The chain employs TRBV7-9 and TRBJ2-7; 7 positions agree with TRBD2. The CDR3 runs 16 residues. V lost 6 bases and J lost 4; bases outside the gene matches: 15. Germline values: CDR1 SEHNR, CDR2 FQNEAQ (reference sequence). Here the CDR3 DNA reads TGTGCCAGCAGACCAAGCTTTGGACCTAGCGGATACGAGCAGTACTTC. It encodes CASRPSFGPSGYEQYF.

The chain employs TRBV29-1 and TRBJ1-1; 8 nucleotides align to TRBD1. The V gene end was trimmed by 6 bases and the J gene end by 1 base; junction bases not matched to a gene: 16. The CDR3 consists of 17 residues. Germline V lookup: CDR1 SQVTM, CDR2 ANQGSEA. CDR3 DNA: TGCAGCGTCTCCCCTAAGGACAGGGCCCAGTCGAACACTGAAGCTTTCTTT. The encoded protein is CSVSPKDRAQSNTEAFF.

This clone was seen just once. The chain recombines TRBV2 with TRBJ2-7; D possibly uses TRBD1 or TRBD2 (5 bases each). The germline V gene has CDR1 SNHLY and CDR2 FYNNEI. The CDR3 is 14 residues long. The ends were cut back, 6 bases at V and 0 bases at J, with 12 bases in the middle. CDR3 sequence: CASRLTGTSYEQYF. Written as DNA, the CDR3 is TGTGCCAGCAGATTGACTGGGACCTCCTACGAGCAGTACTTC.

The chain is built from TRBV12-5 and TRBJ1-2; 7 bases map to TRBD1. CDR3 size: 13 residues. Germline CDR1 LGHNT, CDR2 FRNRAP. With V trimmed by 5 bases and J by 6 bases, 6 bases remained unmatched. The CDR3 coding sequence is TGTGCTAGTGGTCCGACAGGGTTAAATGGCTACACCTTC. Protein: CASGPTGLNGYTF.

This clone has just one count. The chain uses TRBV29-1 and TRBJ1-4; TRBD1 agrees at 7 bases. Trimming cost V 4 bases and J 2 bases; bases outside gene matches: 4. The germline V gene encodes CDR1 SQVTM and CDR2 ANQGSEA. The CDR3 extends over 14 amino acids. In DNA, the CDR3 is TGCAGCGTTGGACGGGACAGCACTAATGAAAAACTGTTTTTT. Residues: CSVGRDSTNEKLFF.

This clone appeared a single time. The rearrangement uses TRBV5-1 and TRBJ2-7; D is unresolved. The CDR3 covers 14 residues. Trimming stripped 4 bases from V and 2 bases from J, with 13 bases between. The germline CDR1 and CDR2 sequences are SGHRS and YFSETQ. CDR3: CASSRTGRAYEQYF. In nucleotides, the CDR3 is TGCGCCAGCAGCCGGACGGGTAGGGCCTACGAGCAGTACTTC.

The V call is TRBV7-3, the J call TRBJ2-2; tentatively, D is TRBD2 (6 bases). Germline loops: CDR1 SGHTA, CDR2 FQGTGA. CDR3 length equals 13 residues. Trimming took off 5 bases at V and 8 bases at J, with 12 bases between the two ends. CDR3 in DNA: TGTGCCAGCAGCGAGCTAGCGATGGGGGAGCTGTTTTTT. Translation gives CASSELAMGELFF.

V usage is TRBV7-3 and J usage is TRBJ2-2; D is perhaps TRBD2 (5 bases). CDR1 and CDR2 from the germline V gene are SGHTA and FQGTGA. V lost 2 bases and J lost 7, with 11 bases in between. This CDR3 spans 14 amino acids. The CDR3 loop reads CASSLDPGIGELFF. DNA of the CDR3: TGTGCCAGCAGCTTAGACCCCGGGATCGGGGAGCTGTTTTTT.

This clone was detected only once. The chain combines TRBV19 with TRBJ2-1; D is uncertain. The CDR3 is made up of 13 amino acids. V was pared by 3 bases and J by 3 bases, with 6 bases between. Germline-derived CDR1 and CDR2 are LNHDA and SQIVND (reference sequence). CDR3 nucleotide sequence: TGTGCCAGTAGTATGGGTAACTACAATGAGCAGTTCTTC. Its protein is CASSMGNYNEQFF.

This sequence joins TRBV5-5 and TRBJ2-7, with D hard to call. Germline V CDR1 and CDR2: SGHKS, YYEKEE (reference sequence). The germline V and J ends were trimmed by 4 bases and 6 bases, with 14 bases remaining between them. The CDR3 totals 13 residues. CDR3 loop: CASSGDGWGEQYF. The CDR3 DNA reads TGTGCCAGCAGCGGGGATGGGTGGGGCGAGCAGTACTTC.

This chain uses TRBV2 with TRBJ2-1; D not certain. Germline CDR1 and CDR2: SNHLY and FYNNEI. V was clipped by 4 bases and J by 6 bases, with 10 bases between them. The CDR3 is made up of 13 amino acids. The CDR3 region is CASSGRHFNEQFF. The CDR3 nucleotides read TGTGCCAGCAGTGGCAGACACTTCAATGAGCAGTTCTTC.

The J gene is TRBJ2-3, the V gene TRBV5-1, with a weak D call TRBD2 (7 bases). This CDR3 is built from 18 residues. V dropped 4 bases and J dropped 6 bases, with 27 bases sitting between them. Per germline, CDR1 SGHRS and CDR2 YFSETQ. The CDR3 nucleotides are TGCGCCAGCAGCCCCGGGTTAGGGGGGGGCCCACCGGCTGATACGCAGTATTTT. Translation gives CASSPGLGGGPPADTQYF.

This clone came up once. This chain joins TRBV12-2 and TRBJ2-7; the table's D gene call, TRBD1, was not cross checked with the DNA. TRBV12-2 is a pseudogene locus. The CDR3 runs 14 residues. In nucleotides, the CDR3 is TGTGCAAGTCGCCCCCCCCCAGGGATGTACGAGCAGTACTTC. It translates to CASRPPPGMYEQYF.

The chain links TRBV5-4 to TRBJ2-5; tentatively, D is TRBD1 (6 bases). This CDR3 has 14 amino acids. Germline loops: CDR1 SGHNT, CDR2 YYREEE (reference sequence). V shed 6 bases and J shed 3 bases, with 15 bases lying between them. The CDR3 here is CASTGLGGEETQYF. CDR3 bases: TGTGCCAGCACCGGGCTTGGGGGCGAAGAGACCCAGTACTTC.

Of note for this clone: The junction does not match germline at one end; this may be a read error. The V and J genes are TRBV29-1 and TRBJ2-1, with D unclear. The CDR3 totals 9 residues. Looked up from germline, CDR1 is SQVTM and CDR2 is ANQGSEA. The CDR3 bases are TGCAGCGTTGCTGAAGGGATGGTCTTC. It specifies CSVAEGMVF.

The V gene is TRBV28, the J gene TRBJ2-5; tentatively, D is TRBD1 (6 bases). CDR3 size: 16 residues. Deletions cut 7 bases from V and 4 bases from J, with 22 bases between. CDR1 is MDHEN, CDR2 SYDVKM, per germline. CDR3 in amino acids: CASTPPGTTRIETQYF. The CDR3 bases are TGTGCCAGCACCCCTCCCGGGACAACACGGATAGAGACCCAGTACTTC.

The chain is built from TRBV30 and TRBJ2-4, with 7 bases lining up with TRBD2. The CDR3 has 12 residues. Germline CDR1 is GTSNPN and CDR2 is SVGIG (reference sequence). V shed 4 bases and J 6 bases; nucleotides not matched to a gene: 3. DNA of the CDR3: TGTGCCTGGACCGGCGGGGGAAACATTCAGTACTTC. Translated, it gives CAWTGGGNIQYF.

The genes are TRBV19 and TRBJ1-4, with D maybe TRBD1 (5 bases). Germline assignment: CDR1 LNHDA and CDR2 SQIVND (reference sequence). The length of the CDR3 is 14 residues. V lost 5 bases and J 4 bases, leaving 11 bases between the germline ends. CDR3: CASSSRQINEKLFF. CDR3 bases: TGTGCCAGTAGTTCCCGACAGATTAATGAAAAACTGTTTTTT.

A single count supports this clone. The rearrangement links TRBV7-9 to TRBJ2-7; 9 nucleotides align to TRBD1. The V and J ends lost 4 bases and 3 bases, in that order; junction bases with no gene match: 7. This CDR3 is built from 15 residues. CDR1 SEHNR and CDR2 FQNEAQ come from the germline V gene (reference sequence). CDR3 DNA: TGTGCCAGCAGCTCCAACAGGGGGCCGATCTACGAGCAGTACTTC. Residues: CASSSNRGPIYEQYF.